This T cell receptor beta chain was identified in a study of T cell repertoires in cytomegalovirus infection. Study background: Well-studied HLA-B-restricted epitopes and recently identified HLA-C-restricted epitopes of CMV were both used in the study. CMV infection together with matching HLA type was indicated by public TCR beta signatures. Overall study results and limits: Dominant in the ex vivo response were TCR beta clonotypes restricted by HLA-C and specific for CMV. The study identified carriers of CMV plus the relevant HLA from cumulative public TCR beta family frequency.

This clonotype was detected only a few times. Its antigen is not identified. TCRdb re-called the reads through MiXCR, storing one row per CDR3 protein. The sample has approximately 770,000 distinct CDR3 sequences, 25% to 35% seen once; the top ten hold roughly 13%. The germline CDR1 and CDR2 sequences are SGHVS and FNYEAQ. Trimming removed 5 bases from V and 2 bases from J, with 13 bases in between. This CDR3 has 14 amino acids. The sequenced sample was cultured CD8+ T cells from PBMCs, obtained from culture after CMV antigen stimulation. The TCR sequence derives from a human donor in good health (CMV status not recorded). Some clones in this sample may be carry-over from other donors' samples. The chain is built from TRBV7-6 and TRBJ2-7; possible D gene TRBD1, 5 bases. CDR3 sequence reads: CASSPRVDTYEQYF. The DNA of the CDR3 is TGTGCCAGCAGCCCCCGAGTGGACACCTACGAGCAGTACTTC.